This T cell receptor beta chain originates from a study of cytomegalovirus exposure and HLA in healthy donors (dated 2017 in TCRdb). At the level of the whole study: An earlier analysis of fewer than 750 of the donors reported approximately 300 Gb of sequence data and 117 million unique TCR beta sequences obtained from roughly 170 million T cells. About 280 gigabases of sequencing data and about 92 million unique TCR sequences made up an early release that covered several hundred HLA-typed donors. Of the approximately 400 genotyped donors, approximately 83% fell in the genetic ancestry cluster associated with self-reported Caucasian donors. The study aimed to test whether signatures of past pathogen exposure could be identified by cataloging public T cell receptors. The study profiled the T cell repertoires of approximately 700 subjects by immunosequencing and related them to cytomegalovirus serostatus. In addition to the first cohort of several hundred subjects, a separate validation cohort of 120 different subjects was used. The study combined high-throughput TCR immunosequencing, statistical association of individual TCRs with disease status, and machine learning to predict cytomegalovirus infection status. In a later analysis, previously published TCR beta repertoires from fewer than 750 donors were re-analyzed and high-resolution HLA genotyping was added so that TCR occurrence patterns could be studied. Rather than drawing on any new phenotypic data, the later analysis identified candidate immune exposures from TCR beta sequences and the way those sequences occurred across donors. An earlier analysis of fewer than 700 of the donors applied high-throughput TCR beta sequencing to assess whether each TCR beta V gene segment acted as functional or pseudogenic. Alongside the repertoire data, information on donor age, sex, ethnicity and CMV serostatus was compiled. A later genetic analysis used genome-wide SNP genotypes for about three fifths of the 666 donors, treating that subset as a discovery cohort. All discovery cohort repertoires had been generated on a single sequencing platform. HLA typing included class I and class II loci at four-digit resolution. Typing coverage varied by locus: 629-630 donors for A, B, C, DRB1 and DQB1; around 560 for DQA1; more than 600 for DPA1; about 450 for DPB1. Roughly five DR-DQ haplotypes were handled as single units for association and clustering, since linkage in the cohort was strong. On average, around 240,000 unique TCR beta nucleotide sequences were sequenced per donor among a few hundred genotyped donors of the cohort, with roughly 19% of those sequences being non-productive.

Based on the germline V gene (reference sequence), the CDR1 and CDR2 sequences are WNHNN and SYGVQD. Its CDR3 holds 15 amino acids, cysteine through phenylalanine. Only the CDR3 portion is preserved as DNA: 45 bases, with reading frame beginning at the first base. Clipping removes 3 bases from V and 4 bases from J, with 5 as the unmatched junction base count. The investigation overall reported the following: The study gave a list of 150 to 200 TCR beta chains associated with cytomegalovirus. Several of the top co-occurrence clusters appeared to be linked to parvovirus B19, influenza, CMV and Epstein-Barr virus, according to a later analysis. In a later genetic analysis, fewer N-insertions in productive TCRs were reported among donors in an Asian-associated ancestry cluster than the approximately 710-donor mean. A later analysis associated 17,000 or so TCR beta sequences with specific HLA alleles at a false discovery rate of 0.05. In an earlier analysis of roughly 560 of the donors, most TCR beta V segments were observed in productive rearrangements about 87% or about 30% of the time, broadly matching IMGT annotations. Some IMGT-functional V segments, including TRBV6-2 and TRBV6-3, could not be distinguished by the 87-base-pair reads and were therefore excluded. Most TCR sequences were observed very rarely across donors, whereas some public TCRs were present in many individuals. A few of the identified cytomegalovirus-associated TCR beta chains were confirmed in vitro to be specific for cytomegalovirus antigens. V-gene and J-gene trimming of TCR beta chains was associated with a missense DCLRE1C variant in a later genetic analysis, and the association was replicated in an independent cohort. The earlier analysis of approximately 560 of the donors excluded about 16 rarely observed V segments, including chromosome 9 orphons, because counts were too low. Correlated functional status among segregating V segments might reflect linkage disequilibrium, but an unknown experimental factor could not be ruled out. CMV serostatus was the only immune exposure information available for the cohort. The sequencing pipeline was judged likely to have produced a cluster of highly shared sequence variants as a technical artifact. Cytomegalovirus status was reported to be diagnosed by the classifier with high specificity and sensitivity in both the original and validation cohorts. According to the authors, the approach could potentially be generalized to other disease states and immunological phenotypes. Assigning TCR associations to individual alleles was difficult when HLA alleles, especially DR and DQ, strongly co-occurred. Because some donors lacked HLA typing at each locus, the association tests relied only on the typed subset. A further reported finding was that TCR beta sequences accurately predicted the HLA-A and HLA-B alleles for most subjects in the first cohort. In a later analysis, the rate of TCR association differed among HLA loci, with DRB1 alleles having the most associated TCRs and HLA-C alleles having the fewest. The presence/absence analyses assumed that sequencing depth was roughly uniform across donors, and that assumption may not be true. Compared with equally common non-associated chains, HLA-associated TCR beta chains in a later analysis were more clonally expanded and had lower generation probabilities. The cohort was sequenced for TCR beta chains only, and without alpha or paired-chain data the features that could be detected were limited. A later analysis found that most CMV-associated TCR beta chains appeared HLA-restricted, with HLA associations seemingly driven largely by CMV exposure.

The cohort consisted of more than 650 healthy bone marrow donors. At the time of sampling, all cohort members were nominally healthy, though unrecorded immune exposures were likely present. The donor was CMV seronegative and was included in the group of a few hundred seronegative cohort members. A peripheral blood sample was collected from each donor, and TCR beta sequencing was performed on peripheral blood mononuclear cells. The Qiagen DNeasy Blood Extraction Kit was used to extract genomic DNA from the blood cell samples. Of note for this clone: What this receptor recognizes is not known. Qualities for individual bases were not recorded, and no much larger clone is one base off.

Library preparation was by the immunoSEQ multiplex PCR assay. The multiplex PCR relied on a mix of 60 forward primers for TCR Vbeta segments and 13 reverse primers for TCR Jbeta segments. The CDR3 region of rearranged TCR beta genes was amplified from genomic DNA with a multiplex PCR assay. On the Illumina HiSeq System, the amplified TCR beta libraries were sequenced as 87-base-pair reads. In the original analysis: A later analysis tallied 75 million to 95 million unique TCR beta chains across the 700 or so repertoires, and around 10 million of those chains were shared by two or more donors. To remove PCR and sequencing errors, raw reads were error-corrected and collapsed into unique sequences using a nearest-neighbor algorithm that merged closely related sequences. Alignment of CDR3 sequences to IMGT reference sequences was used to assign V, D and J gene segments. Each retained sequence needed at least a six-nucleotide match to both a V gene segment and a J gene segment. A rearrangement was called productive if the CDR3 had no stop codons and remained in frame with V and J, and every other rearrangement was called non-productive. Following IMGT convention, CDR3 was defined as the stretch from the second conserved V-encoded cysteine to the conserved J-encoded phenylalanine. In an earlier analysis of approximately 590 of the donors, sequences lacking an unambiguous match to a single V gene segment were excluded. In an earlier analysis of 587 of the donors, V segments were called functional above 56.7% productive rearrangements and were called segregating when the between-donor standard deviation exceeded 5%. A statistical classification framework was developed to diagnose cytomegalovirus status using the catalog of TCR beta chain sequences. In a later analysis, V and J genes were assigned by comparing TCR nucleotide sequences against IMGT/GENE-DB human TR gene sequences. Using the TCRdist pipeline, a later analysis assigned CDR3 sequences along with most-parsimonious VDJ recombination scenarios. A later analysis defined each TCR beta chain by its CDR3 amino acid sequence plus V-gene family, and excluded reads lacking a unique V-gene family. As a way to deal with suspected cross-contamination and a sequencing artifact, a later analysis dropped approximately 590 nucleotide sequences that were highly shared and had low generation probability. A later analysis calculated a clonal expansion index for each public chain from normalized within-repertoire ranks of inferred template counts. A later analysis computed generation probabilities with a VDJ recombination model fitted to out-of-frame rearrangements, and checked the results against IGoR. A later analysis scored TCR-TCR, TCR-HLA and TCR-CMV co-occurrence with hypergeometric tests, applying a repertoire-size bias correction to TCR pairs. A later analysis estimated false discovery rates by permuting HLA or CMV assignments 20 times. In a later analysis, co-occurring TCRs were grouped using DBSCAN, and TCRdist sequence similarity was added for clustering within HLA-allele-positive subsets. Repertoires with fewer than 30,000 or more than 120,000 public chains were left out of co-occurrence clustering, as were about 5 repertoires with anomalous nucleotide sharing. TCRdb limited this immuneACCESS table to in-frame rearrangements with V and J called. A share of clones is missing; checked studies link under half to unresolved V genes, and the rest is unexplained. That table gives V, J and clone size, and the DNA gave D and trimming. This sample gives around 140,000 clones in total; 75% of them show up just once. The ten most abundant clones make up over 6.5% of the sample.

The sequence joins TRBV10-1 to TRBJ2-1; TRBD1 lines up with 8 middle nucleotides. The sequenced sample consisted of PBMCs. The receptor was isolated from a man aged 25 to 40 in good health and CMV-seronegative. Here the CDR3 is given as CASSDPRTGYNEQFF. At the DNA level, the sequence is TGCGCCAGCAGTGACCCTCGGACAGGGTACAATGAGCAGTTCTTC.